This T cell receptor (beta chain) was identified in a study of shared clonotypes between healthy human individuals. General study points: Clonotype sharing across a few donors was observed for 4% to 5.5% of naive CD4 clonotypes. Limitation of the genetic and exposure-history diversity represented came from the few donors. Sequencing depth was predicted to influence how clonotypes are shared among donors.

Remarks on this clone: Antigen unknown.

The protocol was immunoSEQ multiplex PCR, while the TCRdb copy is restricted to in-frame clones and leaves out a portion. This sample carries about 380,000 clones, 95% to 97% of them seen once, and the ten largest clones take approximately 0.3%. Donation came from healthy HIV-negative adults that had no recent acute infections or vaccinations. CDR1 is MNHEY, CDR2 SVGAGI, per germline. The germline V and J ends were trimmed by 0 bases and 2 bases, with 11 bases remaining between them. The CDR3 runs to 15 residues. Sequences were obtained from memory CD8+ T cells sorted from blood. Regarding subset: CD45RO+ cells pooled with CCR7-negative TemRA cells. The sequence came from a man between 25 and 39 years old in good health. V and J are TRBV6-5 and TRBJ2-7; possible D gene TRBD1, 6 bases. DNA for the CDR3: TGTGCCAGCAGTTACTCGACAGGACAAACCTACGAGCAGTACTTC. Amino acid sequence: CASSYSTGQTYEQYF.